This T cell receptor (beta chain) was recovered during a study of blood T cell repertoires in COVID-19. Study summary: Samples taken during acute and convalescent COVID-19 were collected in the United States, Italy and Spain.

The assay was immunoSEQ multiplex PCR, and TCRdb's table has in-frame clones only and misses some. The repertoire consists of 150,000 or so clones, with 87% occurring once and the leading ten covering about 5%. The CDR3 covers 13 residues. The germline gives CDR1 MDHEN, CDR2 SYDVKM. V lost 8 bases and J lost 4, with 14 bases in between. This TCR was recovered from a human donor in a cohort sampled during active COVID-19. This chain uses TRBV28 with TRBJ1-2; D unclear. Material for sequencing was peripheral blood. The CDR3 sequence: CASSLEATYGYTF. The CDR3 nucleotides read TGTGCCAGCTCGCTTGAGGCAACCTATGGCTACACCTTC.